The rows below give T cell receptor beta chains drawn from one sample of a study of T cell repertoires in cytomegalovirus infection. TCRdb re-derived calls from the reads in MiXCR, one entry per CDR3 protein. The sample yields 150,000 or so distinct CDR3 sequences, under 8% seen once. Sequences were obtained from PBMCs. The receptor source for this set is a human donor in good health (CMV status not recorded). Some clones in this sample may be carry-over from other donors' samples. The conserved cysteine and the conserved F or W are not part of the CDR3 here.

v_call,cdr3_aa
TRBV5-6,ASALRGTGHQETQY
TRBV12-3/TRBV12-4,ASSLIGRGTEAF
TRBV19,ASTRDRSQPQH
TRBV18,ASSPLKTTNEKLF
TRBV7-2,ASSLSSSAGTDTQY
TRBV20-1,STTRDTDTQY
TRBV28,ASYQSNQPQH
TRBV4-3,ASSQEASGDGYT
TRBV5-6,ASSLGLAGGWTQY
TRBV6-6,ASSYPDRGNNEQY
TRBV29-1,SVFDSGGPAY
TRBV7-3,ASSSLHSNTEAF
TRBV12-3/TRBV12-4,ASSFGQGVETQY
TRBV20-1,SAKAPGTGAIGYEQY
TRBV10-1,ASSESSGPRETQY
TRBV5-4,ASRGGGHGYAQY
TRBV28,ASSLWGLSTDTQY
TRBV2,ATFYPTGEAF
TRBV5-1,ASRDRKYEQY
TRBV12-3/TRBV12-4,ASTRTGLINGYT
TRBV14,ASSQFGTRAEAF
TRBV20-1,SAVVGNTNYGYT
TRBV7-2,ASSSLAGAGDTQY
TRBV7-2,ASSPGPAGSSNEQF
TRBV7-2,ASSPDTDTQY